The sequence of this TCR beta chain was determined in a study of OX40 agonist ivuxolimab in advanced cancers. Background on the study: Patients were dosed with the agonistic anti-OX40 (CD134) antibody ivuxolimab.

Sequencing was performed with immunoSEQ multiplex PCR; in TCRdb, only in-frame clones are kept and a portion is missing. The sample holds 75,000 to 90,000 clones, just under 95% seen once. Overall study findings and caveats: Among the lowest levels of clonal expansion were found in partial responders at 0.1-3.0 mg/kg. The study observed clonal expansion of CD4+ and CD8+ blood T cells by week 6 at 0.1 to 3.0 mg/kg.

Per the germline V gene, CDR1 is ENHRY and CDR2 is SYGVKD. The CDR3 spans 14 residues. Trimming pared 3 bases from V and 7 bases from J, leaving 12 bases between. Baseline was the first blood sampling point, followed by cycle 4 day 1 and cycle 7 day 1. Remarks on this clone: What it binds is not known.

The source was CD4+ or CD8+ T cells sorted from blood, collected in a trial of the OX40 agonist ivuxolimab. V usage is TRBV10-3 and J usage is TRBJ1-4, with D possibly TRBD1 on 5 matching bases. The sequence derives from an adult with an advanced solid tumor such as melanoma, head and neck, liver or kidney cancer. The CDR3 nucleotides read TGTGCCATCAGTGATCCGGGGGTGGGTGAAAAACTGTTTTTT. Its protein product is CAISDPGVGEKLFF.